Listed below are T cell receptor beta chains from one sample, sequenced in a study of OX40 agonist ivuxolimab in advanced cancers. Data came from immunoSEQ multiplex PCR; TCRdb stores just in-frame clones and leaves some out. The profile shows about 43,000 clones, around three quarters of them singletons. The sample consisted of CD4+ or CD8+ T cells sorted from blood, taken in a trial of the OX40 agonist ivuxolimab. All receptors derive from an adult with an advanced solid tumor such as melanoma, head and neck, liver or kidney cancer. CDR3s include the opening cysteine and the closing phenylalanine or tryptophan. Each record gives: CDR3 length, V gene, clone size, D gene, J gene, CDR3 DNA, CDR3 protein. The D gene is left open where the match is weak. Expanded clones get a size class; other rows say once, few or many, or leave the size out.

11	TRBV29-1	-	-	TRBJ1-1	TGCAGCGTTGTCATGAACACTGAAGCTTTCTTT	CSVVMNTEAFF
15	TRBV28	-	-	TRBJ1-1	TGTGCCAGCAGTCTACAGGGCGTGGTGGGCACTGAAGCTTTCTTT	CASSLQGVVGTEAFF
15	TRBV5-4	-	-	TRBJ2-7	TGTGCCAGCAGCTCGCAGGGGTATGAAACCTACGAGCAGTACTTC	CASSSQGYETYEQYF
13	TRBV5-1	few	TRBD1	TRBJ1-4	TGCGCCAGCAGTCCCGGGACAGGGGAAAAACTGTTTTTT	CASSPGTGEKLFF
14	TRBV6-1	-	-	TRBJ1-5	TGTGCCAGCAGTGCCATTGTTAGCAATCAGCCCCAGCATTTT	CASSAIVSNQPQHF
12	TRBV6-6	-	-	TRBJ2-3	TGTGCCAGCAGCACGGGCACAGATACGCAGTATTTT	CASSTGTDTQYF
14	TRBV9	-	-	TRBJ2-7	TGTGCCAGCAGCGTAGACGGGGGATCGTACGAGCAGTACTTC	CASSVDGGSYEQYF
15	TRBV7-2	-	TRBD1	TRBJ1-6	TGTGCCAGCAGCTTTGCCGGGACAGGGATGTCACCCCTCCACTTT	CASSFAGTGMSPLHF
14	TRBV5-4	-	-	TRBJ1-1	TGTGCCAGCAGCTTGGCGCCGGAGAACACTGAAGCTTTCTTT	CASSLAPENTEAFF
15	TRBV6-4	-	TRBD2	TRBJ2-7	TGTGCCAGCAGTGCCCCGGGACTAGGGGACTACGAGCAGTACTTC	CASSAPGLGDYEQYF
13	TRBV7-8	-	-	TRBJ2-5	TGTGCCAGCAGCTTATTTGAGGGGGAGACCCAGTACTTC	CASSLFEGETQYF
18	TRBV19	-	-	TRBJ1-6	TGTGCCAGTAGCGAAGGCTGGGCAGGGACGAGCGAGAATTCACCCCTCCACTTT	CASSEGWAGTSENSPLHF
14	TRBV18	-	-	TRBJ2-3	TGTGCCAGCTCACCGAATACGGTCACAGATACGCAGTATTTT	CASSPNTVTDTQYF
14	TRBV19	-	-	TRBJ1-3	TGTGCCAGTAGACTATCGGGGTTTGGAAACACCATATATTTT	CASRLSGFGNTIYF
16	TRBV9	-	TRBD2	TRBJ2-3	TGTGCCAGCAGCGTCGAACTTAGCGGGAGCACAGATACGCAGTATTTT	CASSVELSGSTDTQYF